The 11 T cell receptor beta chains presented below share a single source sample, sequenced in a study of neoadjuvant anti-PD-1 for oral cavity cancer. This table comes from immunoSEQ multiplex PCR, and its TCRdb copy is limited to in-frame clones, with some not included. This table holds 75,000 to 100,000 clones, approximately 80% found once. The material sequenced was PBMCs, taken before nivolumab (anti-PD-1) treatment. The source is a person between 40 and 79 years old with oral cavity squamous cell carcinoma.

The chain recombines TRBV25-1 with TRBJ1-2, with TRBD1 as a possible D gene (6 bases). Germline V gives CDR1 MGHDK, CDR2 SYGVNS. The CDR3 has 14 amino acids. Trimming shortened V by 6 bases and J by 7 bases, and 18 bases separated the two germline ends. CDR3 nucleotides: TGTGCCAGCAGGGAAACAGGGAGGTTGGGTGGCTACACCTTC. This codes for CASRETGRLGGYTF.

This clone was picked up one time. The CDR3 spells CASSQDVATYNEQFF. CDR3 DNA: TGTGCCAGCAGCCAAGATGTGGCTACTTACAATGAGCAGTTCTTC. The chain has TRBV4-2 and TRBJ2-1; D gene unclear. Germline lookup yields CDR1 LGHNA and CDR2 YNFKEQ. Trimming pared 0 bases from V and 4 bases from J, leaving 10 bases between. The length of the CDR3 is 15 residues.

This clone was recorded once. The V gene is TRBV29-1, the J gene TRBJ2-5; 7 bases align to TRBD1. V was clipped by 7 bases and J by 2 bases; unmatched bases: 7. There are 13 residues in the CDR3. The germline V gene encodes CDR1 SQVTM and CDR2 ANQGSEA. CDR3 region: CSARTGYQETQYF. DNA of the CDR3: TGCAGCGCCCGGACAGGATATCAAGAGACCCAGTACTTC.

The V and J genes are TRBV11-2 and TRBJ2-7, with a possible D match to TRBD2 (6 bases). Germline CDR1 and CDR2: SGHAT and FQNNGV. The CDR3 has 14 residues. The V and J ends lost 5 bases and 3 bases respectively, with 14 bases between them. The CDR3 protein is CASSVGLGLYEQYF. The CDR3 region has the DNA TGTGCCAGCAGCGTCGGCCTGGGACTCTACGAGCAGTACTTC.

The gene calls are TRBV7-9 and TRBJ1-1; 8 nucleotides line up with TRBD1. CDR3 length: 13 residues. From germline, CDR1 is SEHNR and CDR2 FQNEAQ (reference sequence). V was clipped by 0 bases and J by 8 bases; unmatched bases: 2. The CDR3 sequence: CASSLAGTGEAFF. CDR3 bases: TGTGCCAGCAGCTTAGCAGGGACAGGCGAAGCTTTCTTT.

V and J are TRBV7-6 and TRBJ2-7; TRBD2 aligns across 14 bases. The CDR3 sequence is 22 residues long. With V trimmed by 5 bases and J by 5 bases, 26 bases remained unmatched. CDR1 is SGHVS and CDR2 is FNYEAQ in the germline V gene. Here the CDR3 reads CASSLPVAGPGLAGGKGDEQYF. Here the CDR3 DNA reads TGTGCCAGCAGCCTCCCGGTGGCAGGTCCTGGACTAGCGGGAGGAAAGGGCGACGAGCAGTACTTC.

The gene calls are TRBV30 and TRBJ2-5; 8 positions match TRBD1. The CDR3 is 14 residues long. V gave up 0 bases and J gave up 4 bases; unmatched junction bases: 4. Germline CDR1 GTSNPN, CDR2 SVGIG (reference sequence). Here the CDR3 reads CAWSVTGGAETQYF. The CDR3, as DNA: TGTGCCTGGAGTGTAACAGGGGGAGCAGAGACCCAGTACTTC.

This clone was seen more than once but under ten times. The chain recombines TRBV2 with TRBJ2-3, with TRBD1 matching 8 bases. Germline V lookup: CDR1 SNHLY, CDR2 FYNNEI. The CDR3 spans 15 residues. With 7 bases clipped from V and 10 bases from J, the junction kept 16 bases outside the gene matches. CDR3 residues: CASTPGQVVPDAQYF. The CDR3 nucleotides read TGTGCCAGCACTCCGGGACAGGTAGTCCCTGATGCGCAGTATTTT.

The V gene is TRBV7-8, the J gene TRBJ2-7; no firm D call. The CDR3 runs 15 residues. Trimming pared 1 base from V and 2 bases from J, leaving 12 bases between. CDR1 and CDR2 from the germline V gene are SGHVS and FQNEAQ. The CDR3 region is CASSLVASLTYEQYF. CDR3 nucleotides: TGTGCCAGCAGCTTAGTGGCTTCACTTACCTACGAGCAGTACTTC.

The chain is built from TRBV7-6 and TRBJ2-3; unclear D gene. Germline V gene lookup returns CDR1 SGHVS and CDR2 FNYEAQ. Trimming pared 4 bases from V and 4 bases from J, leaving 9 bases between. The CDR3 is made up of 13 amino acids. The DNA of the CDR3 is TGTGCCAGCAGCTCGAGTCGGTCAGATACGCAGTATTTT. Its protein product is CASSSSRSDTQYF.

V and J are TRBV7-2 and TRBJ2-7, with D unresolved. The CDR3 runs to 14 residues. Between the trimmed V and J ends, which lost 5 bases and 2 bases, there was a span of 13 bases. Germline loops: CDR1 SGHTA, CDR2 FQGNSA. This CDR3 is CASSTSLGTYEQYF. CDR3 bases: TGTGCCAGCAGCACTTCTCTAGGTACCTACGAGCAGTACTTC.